The next 25 T cell receptor beta chains were all read from a single sample in a study of blood T cell repertoires in COVID-19. Generated by immunoSEQ multiplex PCR, the TCRdb table keeps only in-frame clones and is missing some. This table holds some 49,000 clones, 65% to 90% found once. Material: peripheral blood. These receptors were collected from an elderly woman with COVID-19, enrolled during active disease.

J is TRBJ2-5 and V is TRBV2; 10 nucleotides match TRBD1. V was clipped by 6 bases and J by 7 bases; unmatched bases: 11. The CDR3 is 15 residues long. Germline CDR1 reads SNHLY; CDR2 reads FYNNEI. In nucleotides, the CDR3 is TGTGCCAGCAGGCCGGGCGGGACAGGGGCCATGACCCAGTACTTC. This gives the protein CASRPGGTGAMTQYF.

The V and J genes are TRBV10-2 and TRBJ1-2; possible D gene TRBD1, 6 bases. V gave up 6 bases and J gave up 4 bases, with 15 bases separating them. The CDR3 is made up of 14 amino acids. Germline V gives CDR1 WSHSY, CDR2 SAAADI. The chain's CDR3 is CASRSTQGTYGYTF. The DNA of the CDR3 is TGCGCCAGCAGATCAACTCAGGGGACCTATGGCTACACCTTC.

The chain recombines TRBV19 with TRBJ2-1, with unresolved D. Germline values: CDR1 LNHDA, CDR2 SQIVND (reference sequence). CDR3 length equals 12 residues. Trimming shortened V by 7 bases and J by 0 bases, and 4 bases separated the two germline ends. CDR3 sequence: CASKSSYNEQFF. The CDR3 region has the DNA TGTGCCAGTAAGAGCTCCTACAATGAGCAGTTCTTC.

The V call is TRBV19, the J call TRBJ1-1; tentative D call: TRBD1 (6 bases). The V end was cut by 9 bases, the J end by 1 base, with 24 bases between. Germline V CDR1 and CDR2: LNHDA, SQIVND (reference sequence). This CDR3 is 17 amino acids long. The chain's CDR3 is CASKPVGGAKPNTEAFF. In DNA form, the CDR3 reads TGTGCCAGCAAACCGGTTGGGGGGGCCAAACCGAACACTGAAGCTTTCTTT.

The rearrangement uses TRBV2 and TRBJ2-2; 7 bases are shared with TRBD2. From germline, CDR1 is SNHLY and CDR2 FYNNEI. The CDR3 contains 14 residues. Trimming cost V 6 bases and J 6 bases; bases outside gene matches: 7. The CDR3 loop reads CASRGGLRSGELFF. CDR3 nucleotides: TGTGCCAGCAGGGGGGGACTAAGGTCCGGGGAGCTGTTTTTT.

J is TRBJ2-3 and V is TRBV7-9; TRBD1 matches at 10 bases. Trimming cost V 5 bases and J 4 bases; bases outside gene matches: 3. The CDR3 is 14 residues long. The germline gives CDR1 SEHNR, CDR2 FQNEAQ (reference sequence). Here the CDR3 reads CASSPGQGADTQYF. The CDR3 region has the DNA TGTGCCAGCAGCCCCGGACAGGGGGCAGATACGCAGTATTTT.

The chain links TRBV7-8 to TRBJ2-1; 8 bases agree with TRBD2. The CDR3 totals 16 residues. Germline V lookup: CDR1 SGHVS, CDR2 FQNEAQ. V shed 4 bases and J 7 bases; nucleotides not matched to a gene: 12. CDR3 protein: CASSSKSSGRENEQFF. The CDR3, as DNA: TGTGCCAGCAGCTCCAAGTCTAGCGGGCGCGAGAATGAGCAGTTCTTC. Full variable domain (outside the CDR3, taken from reference TRBV7-8 and TRBJ2-1): GAGVSQSPRYKVAKRGQDVALRCDPISGHVSLFWYQQALGQGPEFLTYFQNEAQLDKSGLPSDRFFAERPEGSVSTLKIQRTQQEDSAVYLCASSSKSSGRENEQFFGPGTRLTVL.

The chain carries TRBV6-5 and TRBJ2-2, with D maybe TRBD2 (5 bases). V dropped 6 bases and J dropped 8 bases, with 16 bases sitting between them. Germline assignment: CDR1 MNHEY and CDR2 SVGAGI. This CDR3 is built from 14 residues. This CDR3 is CASSFQRRRGELFF. CDR3 coding DNA: TGTGCCAGCAGCTTCCAGAGGAGGAGGGGGGAGCTGTTTTTT.

V and J are TRBV28 and TRBJ1-1; D call uncertain. Trimming took 2 bases from V and 5 from J, leaving 18 bases between them. The germline V gene has CDR1 MDHEN and CDR2 SYDVKM. This CDR3 spans 16 amino acids. The CDR3 nucleotides are TGTGCCAGCAGTTTACCCCGGACTTCCCGGGTTACTGAAGCTTTCTTT. Translation gives CASSLPRTSRVTEAFF.

This clone has just one count. This chain connects TRBV9 to TRBJ2-1, with 8 bases aligning to TRBD2. The V and J ends lost 3 bases and 8 bases, in that order; junction bases with no gene match: 7. The CDR3 loop spans 14 amino acids. Germline V gives CDR1 SGDLS, CDR2 YYNGEE. As DNA, the CDR3 is TGTGCCAGCAGCGACACCGGGACTAGGGATGAGCAGTTCTTC. Its translation is CASSDTGTRDEQFF. The full variable domain, in which reference TRBV9 and TRBJ2-1 provide the parts outside the CDR3, is DSGVTQTPKHLITATGQRVTLRCSPRSGDLSVYWYQQSLDQGLQFLIQYYNGEERAKGNILERFSAQQFPDLHSELNLSSLELGDSALYFCASSDTGTRDEQFFGPGTRLTVL.

The CDR3 region has the DNA TGTGCCAGCAGCCCCAAATGGGGGAGGGACAATCAGCCCCAGCATTTT. Translating it yields CASSPKWGRDNQPQHF. J is TRBJ1-5 and V is TRBV7-9; a possible D gene is TRBD1 (5 bases). Per germline, CDR1 SEHNR and CDR2 FQNEAQ (reference sequence). Trimming removed 5 bases at V and 3 bases at J, with 17 bases between. CDR3 length: 16 residues.

In this sample, this clone turned up once. The J gene is TRBJ1-2, the V gene TRBV6-5; a weak D match, TRBD1 (6 bases). Germline V lookup: CDR1 MNHEY, CDR2 SVGAGI. The CDR3 has 11 amino acids. Trimming shortened V by 8 bases and J by 7 bases, and 11 bases separated the two germline ends. The CDR3 here is CASGRGSGYTF. The CDR3 DNA is TGTGCCAGCGGAAGGGGGAGTGGCTACACCTTC.

The rearrangement links TRBV4-1 to TRBJ2-2; D gene unclear. Germline V gene lookup returns CDR1 MGHRA and CDR2 YSYEKL. CDR3 size: 16 residues. The V and J ends lost 0 bases and 5 bases respectively, with 13 bases between them. CDR3 sequence: CASSQDARVWTGELFF. For the CDR3, the DNA is TGCGCCAGCAGCCAAGATGCCCGGGTTTGGACCGGGGAGCTGTTTTTT.

The sample holds one count of this clone. The rearrangement joins TRBV12-5 to TRBJ2-1; TRBD1 matches at 9 bases. The V and J ends lost 5 bases and 7 bases, in that order; junction bases with no gene match: 6. The CDR3 contains 14 residues. Germline V lookup: CDR1 LGHNT, CDR2 FRNRAP. In nucleotides, the CDR3 is TGTGCTAGTGGTCCCCTACAGGGGGCGAATGAGCAGTTCTTC. It codes for CASGPLQGANEQFF.

This clone was observed a single time. This chain uses TRBV18 with TRBJ2-1; perhaps TRBD2 as D (5 bases). Trimming shortened V by 3 bases and J by 9 bases, and 21 bases separated the two germline ends. CDR3 length: 16 residues. From germline, CDR1 is KGHSH and CDR2 LQKENI. The CDR3 bases are TGTGCCAGCTCACCGGGAGCGGAACCCAATATCGGTGAGCAGTTCTTC. Its translation: CASSPGAEPNIGEQFF.

The chain is built from TRBV9 and TRBJ2-2; 8 bases line up with TRBD2. V gave up 3 bases and J gave up 5 bases; unmatched junction bases: 12. This CDR3 region has 17 residues. Germline V gene sequence: CDR1 SGDLS, CDR2 YYNGEE. CDR3 coding DNA: TGTGCCAGCAGCGAGGCGGGGGGAGGGTTCCTGACCGGGGAGCTGTTTTTT. This gives the protein CASSEAGGGFLTGELFF.

The J gene is TRBJ2-1, the V gene TRBV7-3; 9 positions agree with TRBD2. The V and J ends lost 5 bases and 5 bases, in that order; junction bases with no gene match: 7. Germline V gene data show CDR1 as SGHTA and CDR2 as FQGTGA. The CDR3 totals 15 residues. The DNA for the CDR3 is TGTGCCAGCAGCCCATCTAGCGGGGTAAACAATGAGCAGTTCTTC. Amino acid sequence: CASSPSSGVNNEQFF.

V and J are TRBV7-2 and TRBJ2-1, with D possibly being TRBD1 (5 bases). With 0 bases removed from V and 7 bases from J, the gap between germline ends came to 13 bases. The V gene's germline CDR1 is SGHTA and CDR2 FQGNSA. The length of the CDR3 is 15 residues. The CDR3, as DNA: TGTGCCAGCAGCTTAGCGCTGGCAGGGTCGAATGAGCAGTTCTTC. Amino acids: CASSLALAGSNEQFF.

This clone was detected a few times. This chain joins TRBV6-2 or TRBV6-3 and TRBJ1-1; TRBD1 agrees at 12 bases. Trimming cost V 0 bases and J 6 bases; bases outside gene matches: 5. Germline V lookup: CDR1 MNHEY, CDR2 SVGEGT. The CDR3 totals 16 residues. The CDR3 region is CASSYSMGQGAAEAFF. DNA for the CDR3: TGTGCCAGCAGTTACTCGATGGGACAGGGGGCGGCTGAAGCTTTCTTT.

This clone was observed a single time. The genes are TRBV1 and TRBJ2-7; the table's D call of TRBD2 was not tested on the DNA. TRBV1 is a known pseudogene. The CDR3 loop spans 16 amino acids. The CDR3 DNA is TGCACCAGCAGCCATACGCATAGCGGGCGCTCCTACGAGCAGTACTTC. As protein: CTSSHTHSGRSYEQYF.

The V call is TRBV29-1, the J call TRBJ2-5, with 8 bases matching TRBD2. After removal of 2 bases from V and 5 bases from J, the junction contained 7 bases not matched to a gene. Per germline, CDR1 SQVTM and CDR2 ANQGSEA. The CDR3 spans 14 residues. The CDR3 coding sequence is TGCAGCGTTGAAAGGCGGGAGGACCCGGAGACCCAGTACTTC. This sequence encodes CSVERREDPETQYF.

This sequence joins TRBV6-5 and TRBJ1-5, with D possibly being TRBD1 (5 bases). V gave up 10 bases and J gave up 4 bases, with 14 bases separating them. The CDR3 runs to 13 residues. The germline V gene encodes CDR1 MNHEY and CDR2 SVGAGI. The CDR3: CATTTQGNQPQHF. CDR3 nucleotides: TGTGCCACCACTACCCAGGGAAATCAGCCCCAGCATTTT.

This clone appeared once. The chain combines TRBV6-5 with TRBJ1-2; 9 bases fit TRBD1. The CDR3 consists of 13 residues. Germline V CDR1 and CDR2: MNHEY, SVGAGI. J was trimmed by 8 bases and V by 2 bases; bases with no gene match: 3. As DNA, the CDR3 is TGTGCCAGCAGTTACGGGACAGGGAGGGGCTACACCTTC. Protein product: CASSYGTGRGYTF.

This chain links TRBV7-3 with TRBJ2-3; 10 bases map to TRBD2. The CDR3 totals 14 residues. Per germline, CDR1 SGHTA and CDR2 FQGTGA. Trimming took 4 bases from V and 6 from J; bases not matched to a gene: 4. CDR3 sequence (DNA): TGTGCCAGCAGCTCTAGCGGGAGCGGTGATACGCAGTATTTT. Encoded protein: CASSSSGSGDTQYF.

CDR3 residues: CSVGREGNEQFF. As DNA, the CDR3 is TGCAGCGTTGGTAGGGAGGGCAATGAGCAGTTCTTC. The chain recombines TRBV29-1 with TRBJ2-1; TRBD2 agrees at 7 bases. The CDR3 runs to 12 residues. The V and J ends lost 4 bases and 6 bases, in that order; junction bases with no gene match: 3. Per germline, CDR1 SQVTM and CDR2 ANQGSEA.